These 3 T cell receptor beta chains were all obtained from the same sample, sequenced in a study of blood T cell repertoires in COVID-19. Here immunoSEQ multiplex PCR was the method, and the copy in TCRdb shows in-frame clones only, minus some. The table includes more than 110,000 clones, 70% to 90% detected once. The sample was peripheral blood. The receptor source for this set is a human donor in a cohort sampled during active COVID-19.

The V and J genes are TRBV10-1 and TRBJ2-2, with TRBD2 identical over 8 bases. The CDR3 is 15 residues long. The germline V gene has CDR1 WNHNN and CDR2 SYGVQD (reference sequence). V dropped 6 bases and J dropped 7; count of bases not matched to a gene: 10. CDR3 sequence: CASSRSGSYGGELFF. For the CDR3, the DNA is TGCGCCAGCAGCCGCAGCGGGAGCTATGGCGGGGAGCTGTTTTTT.

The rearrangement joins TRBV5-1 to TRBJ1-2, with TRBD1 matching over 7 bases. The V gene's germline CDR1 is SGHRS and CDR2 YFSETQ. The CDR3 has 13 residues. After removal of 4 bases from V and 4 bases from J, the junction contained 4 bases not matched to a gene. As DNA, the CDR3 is TGCGCCAGCAGCCCCGGGACAGCCTATGGCTACACCTTC. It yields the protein CASSPGTAYGYTF. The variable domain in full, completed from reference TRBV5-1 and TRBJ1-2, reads KAGVTQTPRYLIKTRGQQVTLSCSPISGHRSVSWYQQTPGQGLQFLFEYFSETQRNKGNFPGRFSGRQFSNSRSEMNVSTLELGDSALYLCASSPGTAYGYTFGSGTRLTVV.

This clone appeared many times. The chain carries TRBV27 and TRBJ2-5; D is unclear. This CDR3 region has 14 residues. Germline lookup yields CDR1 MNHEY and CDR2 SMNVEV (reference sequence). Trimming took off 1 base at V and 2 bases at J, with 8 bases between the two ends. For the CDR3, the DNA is TGTGCCAGCAGTTTATATGCGGATCAAGAGACCCAGTACTTC. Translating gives CASSLYADQETQYF.